This T cell receptor beta chain was identified in a study of shared clonotypes between healthy human individuals. Data came from immunoSEQ multiplex PCR; TCRdb stores just in-frame clones and leaves some out. The sample carries millions of clones, 85% to 95% recorded once. Sequenced: naive CD4+ T cells sorted from blood. The subset here: CD45RA+ positively selected. The sequence came from a man aged 18 to 30 in good health.

CDR3 nucleotide sequence: TGTGCCAGCAACAGAGGAGGGAAAACTTTAAATTCACCCCTCCACTTT. Translated, it gives CASNRGGKTLNSPLHF. The J gene is TRBJ1-6, the V gene TRBV2; D is ambiguous. Deletions cut 7 bases from V and 7 bases from J, with 20 bases between. The CDR3 extends over 16 amino acids. Germline V lookup: CDR1 SNHLY, CDR2 FYNNEI.